This record concerns one T cell receptor beta chain sequence. The table came from immunoSEQ multiplex PCR; TCRdb's copy has only in-frame clones and leaves some out. Found here are 60,000 to 80,000 clones, around nine tenths of them singletons; the top ten hold approximately 1%. These data originate in a study of blood T cell repertoires in COVID-19. V lost 3 bases, J lost 7 bases, and 15 bases lay in between. The CDR3 extends over 15 amino acids. CDR1 is SGHVS and CDR2 is FNYEAQ in the germline V gene. The TCR originated in a man between 70 and 80 years old with acute or convalescent COVID-19. Sequencing was performed on peripheral blood. The rearrangement joins TRBV7-6 to TRBJ1-4; no firm D call. DNA for the CDR3: TGTGCCAGCAGCTTGGAGGACGTGCGGGCTGAAAAACTGTTTTTT. Amino acids: CASSLEDVRAEKLFF.